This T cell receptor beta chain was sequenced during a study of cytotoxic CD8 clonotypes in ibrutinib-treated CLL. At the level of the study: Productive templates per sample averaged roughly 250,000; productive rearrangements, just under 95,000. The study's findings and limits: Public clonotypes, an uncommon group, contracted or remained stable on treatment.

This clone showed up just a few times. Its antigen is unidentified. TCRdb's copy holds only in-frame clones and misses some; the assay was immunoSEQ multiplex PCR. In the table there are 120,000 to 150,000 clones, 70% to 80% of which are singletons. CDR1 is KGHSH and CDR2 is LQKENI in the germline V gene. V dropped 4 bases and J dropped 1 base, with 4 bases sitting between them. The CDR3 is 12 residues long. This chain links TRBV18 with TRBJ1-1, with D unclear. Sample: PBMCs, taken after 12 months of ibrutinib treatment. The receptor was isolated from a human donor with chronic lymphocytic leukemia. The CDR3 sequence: CASSQGNTEAFF. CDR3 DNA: TGTGCCAGCTCACAAGGGAACACTGAAGCTTTCTTT.